This T cell receptor beta chain came from a study of T cells in narcolepsy. Study at large: Patients with NT1 or NT2 and healthy control donors were enrolled.

Whole-study findings and limits: Autoreactive clonotypes reportedly recurred in blood of same and different patients, not controls.

Trimming stripped 4 bases from V and 0 bases from J, with 13 bases between. Germline CDR1 is SGHTS and CDR2 is YDEGEE. This CDR3 is 15 amino acids long. Worth noting for this clone: Its antigen is not identified.

This table comes from immunoSEQ multiplex PCR, and its TCRdb copy is limited to in-frame clones, with some not included. Among fewer than 25,000 clones listed, around 81% were seen once. The chain joins TRBV5-8 to TRBJ2-5; no firm D call. The sequence came from a human donor in good health. The sequencing input was memory (CD45RA-) CD4+ T cells from blood. Here the CDR3 DNA reads TGTGCCAGCAGCGGCCCGAGCAGGAACCAAGAGACCCAGTACTTC. It is translated as CASSGPSRNQETQYF.